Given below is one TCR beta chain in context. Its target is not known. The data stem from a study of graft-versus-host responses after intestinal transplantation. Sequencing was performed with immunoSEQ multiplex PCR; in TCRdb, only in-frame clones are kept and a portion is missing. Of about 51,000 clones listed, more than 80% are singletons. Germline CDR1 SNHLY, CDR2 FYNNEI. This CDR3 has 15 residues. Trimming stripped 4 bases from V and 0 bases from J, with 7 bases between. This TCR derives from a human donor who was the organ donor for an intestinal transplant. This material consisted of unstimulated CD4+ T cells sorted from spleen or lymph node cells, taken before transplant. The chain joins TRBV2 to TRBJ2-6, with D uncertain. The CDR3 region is CASSGGSSGANVLTF. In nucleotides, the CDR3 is TGTGCCAGCAGTGGAGGTAGCTCTGGGGCCAACGTCCTGACTTTC. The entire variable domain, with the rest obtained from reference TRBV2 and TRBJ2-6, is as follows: EPEVTQTPSHQVTQMGQEVILRCVPISNHLYFYWYRQILGQKVEFLVSFYNNEISEKSEIFDDQFSVERPDGSNFTLKIRSTKLEDSAMYFCASSGGSSGANVLTFGAGSRLTVL.